A selection of T cell receptor beta chains follows, all from one sample in a study of CD8+ T cells in alopecia areata. Only in-frame clones appear in the TCRdb table, and some are missing; sequencing was by immunoSEQ multiplex PCR. The profile shows roughly 250,000 clones, roughly two thirds of them singletons. The starting material was CD4+ T cells sorted from blood, obtained at week 0. The source of these receptors is a human donor with alopecia areata. Each CDR3 is given with its conserved first and last residue. Fields, in order: clone size, D gene, V gene, J gene, CDR3 protein, CDR3 DNA. D genes are given only for firm matches. A row's size may be missing; if present it is once, few, many or a size class.

clone size: -; D gene: -; V gene: TRBV18; J gene: TRBJ1-4; CDR3 protein: CASSPYQATNEKLFF; CDR3 DNA: TGTGCCAGCTCACCATATCAAGCAACTAATGAAAAACTGTTTTTT
clone size: -; D gene: -; V gene: TRBV30; J gene: TRBJ1-1; CDR3 protein: CAWSGLGGAMNTEAFF; CDR3 DNA: TGTGCCTGGAGTGGGTTAGGGGGAGCGATGAACACTGAAGCTTTCTTT
clone size: -; D gene: -; V gene: TRBV4-2; J gene: TRBJ2-7; CDR3 protein: CASSLRLGDYEQYF; CDR3 DNA: TGTGCCAGCAGCCTACGACTGGGGGACTACGAGCAGTACTTC
clone size: few; D gene: -; V gene: TRBV6-5; J gene: TRBJ2-3; CDR3 protein: CASRGSPQGDTQYF; CDR3 DNA: TGTGCCAGCAGGGGGTCCCCACAAGGAGATACGCAGTATTTT
clone size: once; D gene: -; V gene: TRBV9; J gene: TRBJ2-3; CDR3 protein: CASSVDSSSTDTQYF; CDR3 DNA: TGTGCCAGCAGCGTAGACAGCTCGAGCACAGATACGCAGTATTTT
clone size: -; D gene: -; V gene: TRBV9; J gene: TRBJ1-1; CDR3 protein: CASSVVGQNTEAFF; CDR3 DNA: TGTGCCAGCAGCGTAGTGGGACAGAACACTGAAGCTTTCTTT
clone size: few; D gene: -; V gene: TRBV29-1; J gene: TRBJ2-7; CDR3 protein: CSVAPTVGSYEQYF; CDR3 DNA: TGCAGCGTTGCCCCGACGGTTGGCTCCTACGAGCAGTACTTC
clone size: -; D gene: TRBD1; V gene: TRBV29-1; J gene: TRBJ1-1; CDR3 protein: CSVQKGTGPNTEAFF; CDR3 DNA: TGCAGCGTTCAAAAGGGGACAGGACCGAACACTGAAGCTTTCTTT
clone size: -; D gene: -; V gene: TRBV29-1; J gene: TRBJ2-3; CDR3 protein: CSVVGTITDTQYF; CDR3 DNA: TGCAGCGTTGTTGGGACCATCACAGATACGCAGTATTTT
clone size: -; D gene: TRBD1; V gene: TRBV5-5; J gene: TRBJ2-2; CDR3 protein: CASRRGRGTGELFF; CDR3 DNA: TGTGCCAGCAGGAGGGGGCGAGGCACCGGGGAGCTGTTTTTT
clone size: -; D gene: -; V gene: TRBV29-1; J gene: TRBJ2-5; CDR3 protein: CSVALGETQYF; CDR3 DNA: TGCAGCGTTGCCCTGGGGGAGACCCAGTACTTC